Shown below are 9 T cell receptor beta chains from a single sample sequenced in a study of blood T cell repertoires in COVID-19. Clones were read by immunoSEQ multiplex PCR, and TCRdb kept only the in-frame ones, dropping some. This table holds around 68,000 clones, 79% found once. Sequences were obtained from peripheral blood. Receptor source: a woman aged 45 to 65 with acute or convalescent COVID-19.

This chain links TRBV30 with TRBJ2-2; D is uncertain. Germline-derived CDR1 and CDR2 are GTSNPN and SVGIG (reference sequence). V dropped 8 bases and J dropped 7 bases, with 17 bases sitting between them. The CDR3 extends over 13 amino acids. CDR3 bases: TGTGCCCACCGACTTTGGCAGTTCGGGGAGCTGTTTTTT. This sequence encodes CAHRLWQFGELFF.

This clone was detected a few times. J is TRBJ2-7 and V is TRBV10-3; TRBD2 agrees at 7 bases. Germline V gene lookup returns CDR1 ENHRY and CDR2 SYGVKD. The junction had 4 bases not matched to a gene; V was cut back by 3 bases and J by 2 bases. This CDR3 region has 14 residues. The chain's CDR3 is CAISDASGPYEQYF. CDR3 DNA: TGTGCCATCAGTGATGCTAGCGGTCCCTACGAGCAGTACTTC.

The J gene is TRBJ2-6, the V gene TRBV5-4, with D tentatively TRBD1 (5 bases). This CDR3 comprises 15 residues. Trimming removed 0 bases from V and 4 bases from J, with 8 bases in between. Per the germline V gene, CDR1 is SGHNT and CDR2 is YYREEE (reference sequence). The CDR3 nucleotides are TGTGCCAGCAGCTTGGGGGGCGCGGGGGCCAACGTCCTGACTTTC. Residues: CASSLGGAGANVLTF.

This CDR3 is CASSIVPGTAALNTIYF. CDR3 coding DNA: TGTGCCAGTAGTATAGTTCCCGGGACAGCCGCTCTGAACACCATATATTTT. The chain employs TRBV19 and TRBJ1-3, with TRBD1 identical over 7 bases. The CDR3 runs to 17 residues. The junction had 13 bases not matched to a gene; V was cut back by 1 base and J by 7 bases. Germline V gives CDR1 LNHDA, CDR2 SQIVND (reference sequence). Full variable domain (rest looked up from reference TRBV19 and TRBJ1-3): DGGITQSPKYLFRKEGQNVTLSCEQNLNHDAMYWYRQDPGQGLRLIYYSQIVNDFQKGDIAEGYSVSREKKESFPLTVTSAQKNPTAFYLCASSIVPGTAALNTIYFGEGSWLTVV.

The genes are TRBV9 and TRBJ2-7, with 7 bases fitting TRBD2. The germline V gene has CDR1 SGDLS and CDR2 YYNGEE. With 4 bases clipped from V and 1 base from J, the junction kept 8 bases outside the gene matches. CDR3 size: 15 residues. This CDR3 reads CASSPGGSPSYEQYF. The DNA of the CDR3 is TGTGCCAGCAGCCCAGGCGGGAGCCCGTCCTACGAGCAGTACTTC. Using reference TRBV9 and TRBJ2-7 for the parts outside the CDR3, the full variable domain is DSGVTQTPKHLITATGQRVTLRCSPRSGDLSVYWYQQSLDQGLQFLIQYYNGEERAKGNILERFSAQQFPDLHSELNLSSLELGDSALYFCASSPGGSPSYEQYFGPGTRLTVT.

The rearrangement uses TRBV5-1 and TRBJ2-1; 7 bases fit TRBD1. There are 13 residues in the CDR3. Germline values: CDR1 SGHRS, CDR2 YFSETQ. V trimming: 3 bases; J trimming: 5 bases; junction bases outside the gene matches: 2. The CDR3 region is CASSWDSHNEQFF. The CDR3 nucleotides are TGCGCCAGCAGCTGGGACAGCCACAATGAGCAGTTCTTC. Full variable domain (missing parts from reference TRBV5-1 and TRBJ2-1): KAGVTQTPRYLIKTRGQQVTLSCSPISGHRSVSWYQQTPGQGLQFLFEYFSETQRNKGNFPGRFSGRQFSNSRSEMNVSTLELGDSALYLCASSWDSHNEQFFGPGTRLTVL.

The chain has TRBV4-1 and TRBJ1-2; 9 bases fit TRBD1. The length of the CDR3 is 16 residues. Germline CDR1 reads MGHRA; CDR2 reads YSYEKL. Trimming cost V 4 bases and J 5 bases; bases outside gene matches: 11. CDR3 amino acids: CASSRESGTGYYGYTF. The CDR3 DNA follows: TGCGCCAGCAGCCGAGAATCCGGGACAGGGTATTATGGCTACACCTTC.

This chain links TRBV2 with TRBJ2-7, with unresolved D. Germline V gene sequence: CDR1 SNHLY, CDR2 FYNNEI. With 4 bases removed from V and 1 base from J, the gap between germline ends came to 11 bases. CDR3 length: 14 residues. CDR3 sequence: CASSAAGGSYEQYF. In DNA, the CDR3 is TGTGCCAGCAGTGCGGCAGGTGGTTCCTACGAGCAGTACTTC.

In its sample, this clone is medium-sized (0.01 to 0.1%). This chain connects TRBV29-1 to TRBJ1-5, with a weak D call TRBD1 (6 bases). The CDR3 contains 13 residues. Germline V gene sequence: CDR1 SQVTM, CDR2 ANQGSEA. Between the trimmed V and J ends, which lost 4 bases and 4 bases, there was a span of 11 bases. The CDR3: CSVASGVNQPQHF. The CDR3, as DNA: TGCAGCGTTGCATCAGGGGTGAATCAGCCCCAGCATTTT.